The rows below give T cell receptor beta chains drawn from one sample of a study of OX40 agonist ivuxolimab in advanced cancers. The repertoire was sequenced with immunoSEQ multiplex PCR; TCRdb's copy has only in-frame clones and lacks some. The sample has 65,000 to 75,000 clones, around 89% seen once. The source was CD4+ or CD8+ T cells sorted from blood, collected in a trial of the OX40 agonist ivuxolimab. These TCRs come from an adult with an advanced solid tumor such as melanoma, head and neck, liver or kidney cancer. Both conserved end residues are part of each CDR3. A D gene is named only where the DNA matches it firmly. Not all rows give a size; the values are once, few, many and, for expanded clones, a class.

d_gene,j_gene,v_gene,abundance,CDR3nt,CDR3aa
TRBD1,TRBJ1-1,TRBV2,.,TGTGCCAGCAGTCCCGAGGGGGCGCACCGGGCTTTCTTT,CASSPEGAHRAFF
.,TRBJ1-1,TRBV19,.,TGTGCCAGTAGCCTCTCCCACATGGGCACTGAAGCTTTCTTT,CASSLSHMGTEAFF
.,TRBJ2-1,TRBV28,.,TGTGCCAGCAGTTTTCTGGGGGGTCCCTACAATGAGCAGTTCTTC,CASSFLGGPYNEQFF
.,TRBJ2-5,TRBV28,.,TGTGCCAGCACAGCCGGGCTTCAGACCCAGTACTTC,CASTAGLQTQYF
.,TRBJ1-1,TRBV5-1,.,TGCGCCAGCAGGAGGGATCTCGGCACTGAAGCTTTCTTT,CASRRDLGTEAFF
TRBD2,TRBJ2-7,TRBV11-2,.,TGTGCCAGCAGCTTGCTCGGGGGGAGATACGAGCAGTACTTC,CASSLLGGRYEQYF
.,TRBJ1-4,TRBV7-2,.,TGTGCCAGCAGCTTGTCAACTAATGAAAAACTGTTTTTT,CASSLSTNEKLFF
TRBD1,TRBJ2-1,TRBV10-3,.,TGTGCCATCAGTGAGTCGACAGGGAAGGTATCCTACAATGAGCAGTTCTTC,CAISESTGKVSYNEQFF
.,TRBJ2-1,TRBV7-9,.,TGTGCCAGCAGCTCGGGACTCCCGGCCTACAATGAGCAGTTCTTC,CASSSGLPAYNEQFF
.,TRBJ1-2,TRBV10-2,.,TGCGCCAGCACCGATTTACGGGACGGGAGCTATGGCTACACCTTC,CASTDLRDGSYGYTF
.,TRBJ1-6,TRBV2,.,TGTGCCAGCAGTGTGCCCAATTCACCCCTCCACTTT,CASSVPNSPLHF
.,TRBJ2-3,TRBV5-1,.,TGCGCCAGCAGCCCGGAAGATCCCCAAGGCGGAGGTACGCAGTATTTT,CASSPEDPQGGGTQYF
.,TRBJ2-3,TRBV10-1,.,TGCGCCAGCCCCCCCAACGGCAGGGGGGTTGATACGCAGTATTTT,CASPPNGRGVDTQYF
.,TRBJ2-2,TRBV27,once,TGTGCCAGCAGTTTATGGGCTAGTGCCACCGGGGAGCTGTTTTTT,CASSLWASATGELFF
.,TRBJ2-5,TRBV28,.,TGTGCCAGCACTACTGGGCTCTTGGGGGCCCAGTACTTC,CASTTGLLGAQYF
.,TRBJ1-1,TRBV7-9,.,TGTGCCAGCAGCTTAAAGGGGGTCACTGAAGCTTTCTTT,CASSLKGVTEAFF
TRBD1,TRBJ2-7,TRBV28,.,TGTGCCAGCAGTCCCGAGGTTTGGGGACAGGGCCACGAGCAGTACTTC,CASSPEVWGQGHEQYF
.,TRBJ2-3,TRBV11-1,.,TGTGCCAGCAGCCCGGACAAAGGTGTAGATACGCAGTATTTT,CASSPDKGVDTQYF
.,TRBJ1-6,TRBV10-3,.,TGTGCCATCAGTGAGCAGGCTGATTCACCCCTCCACTTT,CAISEQADSPLHF
.,TRBJ1-6,TRBV18,.,TGTGCCAGCTCACCACAGGGGATCGGAGCTAATTCACCCCTCCACTTT,CASSPQGIGANSPLHF
TRBD2,TRBJ2-5,TRBV28,.,TGTGCCAGCAGTTTCCTGACTAGCGGGGGTCATATGGAGACCCAGTACTTC,CASSFLTSGGHMETQYF
.,TRBJ2-6,TRBV10-3,.,TGTGCCATCAGTGAGGAGAGCCGCTCAAGTTACTCTGGGGCCAACGTCCTGACTTTC,CAISEESRSSYSGANVLTF
.,TRBJ2-5,TRBV2,.,TGTGCCAGCAGTGAGTGGGAGACCCAGTACTTC,CASSEWETQYF
TRBD2,TRBJ2-1,TRBV5-4,.,TGTGCCAGCAGCCCTAGTAGCGGGGGGGACTACAATGAGCAGTTCTTC,CASSPSSGGDYNEQFF
.,TRBJ2-7,TRBV6-4,once,TGTGCCAGCCTCCCCCAGGCCGCCTACGAGCAGTACTTC,CASLPQAAYEQYF
.,TRBJ2-1,TRBV7-9,.,TGTGCCAGCAGCGAATTTTATGAGCAGTTCTTC,CASSEFYEQFF
.,TRBJ1-3,TRBV15,.,TGTGCCACCAGCAGAACGGGGTTTGGAAACACCATATATTTT,CATSRTGFGNTIYF
.,TRBJ1-4,TRBV5-1,.,TGCGCCAGCAGAGGGCAGGGTGCTAATGAAAAACTGTTTTTT,CASRGQGANEKLFF
TRBD1,TRBJ1-2,TRBV11-2,.,TGTGCCAGCAGCCCACAGGGGGCGGGGGGCTACACCTTC,CASSPQGAGGYTF
TRBD1,TRBJ2-7,TRBV4-1,.,TGCGCCAGCAGCCAAGTAGAGACAGGGTCCTACGAGCAGTACTTC,CASSQVETGSYEQYF
TRBD2,TRBJ2-7,TRBV29-1,.,TGCAGCGCCGCAGCCTCTAGCGGCGGCGACGAGCAGTACTTC,CSAAASSGGDEQYF
.,TRBJ1-1,TRBV6-5,.,TGTGCCAGCAGTTACTCGGGTATGAGTATGAACACTGAAGCTTTCTTT,CASSYSGMSMNTEAFF
.,TRBJ1-3,TRBV5-1,.,TGCGCCAGCAGCCCCGTGACACTCAGCTCTGGAAACACCATATATTTT,CASSPVTLSSGNTIYF
.,TRBJ1-1,TRBV21-1,.,TGTGCCAGCAGCAAAGTCAGCCGGGGCAAAGGCACTGAAGCTTTCTTT,CASSKVSRGKGTEAFF
.,TRBJ1-5,TRBV2,.,TGTGCCAGCACGGCGCTCTATAGCAATCAGCCCCAGCATTTT,CASTALYSNQPQHF
TRBD1,TRBJ1-1,TRBV5-1,.,TGCGCCAGCAGCTTCACAGGGGGGGACACTGAAGCTTTCTTT,CASSFTGGDTEAFF
.,TRBJ2-7,TRBV5-1,.,TGCGCCAGCAGCTTGTTCTCAGCCTCCTACGAGCAGTACTTC,CASSLFSASYEQYF
.,TRBJ1-1,TRBV18,.,TGTGCCAGCTCACAGGGGGTGAACACTGAAGCTTTCTTT,CASSQGVNTEAFF
TRBD1,TRBJ2-2,TRBV11-3,.,TGTGCCAGCAGCATCGGACAGGATCGGACCGGGGAGCTGTTTTTT,CASSIGQDRTGELFF
.,TRBJ2-7,TRBV18,few,TGTGCCAGCTCACCACCGTCCTCCGGGGGCGAGCAGTACTTC,CASSPPSSGGEQYF
TRBD2,TRBJ2-7,TRBV11-1,.,TGTGCCAGCAGCTTAAACCCCACTAGCGGGGGTTCCTACGAGCAGTACTTC,CASSLNPTSGGSYEQYF
.,TRBJ1-2,TRBV27,.,TGTGCCAGCAGTTTCGATAAGGGGGGTAACTATGGCTACACCTTC,CASSFDKGGNYGYTF
.,TRBJ2-2,TRBV11-2,.,TGTGCCAGCCGGGCAGGGGCGAACACCGGGGAGCTGTTTTTT,CASRAGANTGELFF
.,TRBJ2-3,TRBV5-1,.,TGCGCCAGCAGCTTGGCTAGCCAAAGCACAGATACGCAGTATTTT,CASSLASQSTDTQYF
TRBD1,TRBJ1-3,TRBV9,.,TGTGCCAGCAGCGCCCGACAGGGATCTGGAAACACCATATATTTT,CASSARQGSGNTIYF
.,TRBJ1-5,TRBV6-1,.,TGTGCCAGCAGTGAAGTAAACATCCCAGGGGCCCAGCATTTT,CASSEVNIPGAQHF
.,TRBJ2-7,TRBV5-1,.,TGCGCCAGCAGCTTGGGAGGCCCCTACGAGCAGTACTTC,CASSLGGPYEQYF
TRBD1,TRBJ1-4,TRBV11-2,.,TGTGCCACAACTACACAGGGGGGTATAGAAAAACTGTTTTTT,CATTTQGGIEKLFF
TRBD1,TRBJ1-6,TRBV6-1,.,TGTGCCAGCAGCGGGACAGGTAATTCACCCCTCCACTTT,CASSGTGNSPLHF
.,TRBJ2-3,TRBV5-1,.,TGCGCCAGCAGCTTGGTAGAGGATACGCAGTATTTT,CASSLVEDTQYF
TRBD2,TRBJ2-3,TRBV5-4,once,TGTGCCAGCAGCTTCCCACTAGCGGGGGGCCTGGGAGATACGCAGTATTTT,CASSFPLAGGLGDTQYF
.,TRBJ1-2,TRBV5-1,once,TGCGCCAGCAGCTTTGCTGGGCAGGGAAGTTCCTATGGCTACACCTTC,CASSFAGQGSSYGYTF
.,TRBJ1-6,TRBV11-2,.,TGTGCCAGCAGCCCCAGGGGTCCTAATTCACCCCTCCACTTT,CASSPRGPNSPLHF
.,TRBJ2-3,TRBV5-1,.,TGCGCCAGCAGCTTGGCAGCGCAAAGCACAGATACGCAGTATTTT,CASSLAAQSTDTQYF
TRBD1,TRBJ1-5,TRBV7-8,.,TGTGCCAGCAGCTCGAAGACAGGGTATCAGCCCCAGCATTTT,CASSSKTGYQPQHF